The sequence of this T cell receptor beta chain was determined in a study of cytomegalovirus exposure and HLA in healthy donors. Study observations and caveats: A later analysis linked a missense DCLRE1C variant to TCR beta V- and J-gene trimming. It was assumed in the presence/absence analyses that sequencing depth was roughly uniform across donors.

13 Jbeta primers and 60 Vbeta primers were used for the PCR. Measured with immunoSEQ multiplex PCR; TCRdb has only the in-frame clones, and not every one. The sample records roughly 120,000 clones, under 85% being singletons. In this sample, this clone turned up a few times. The antigen is not known. This cohort consisted of healthy bone marrow donors. J lost 6 bases, V lost 0 bases, and 7 bases had no gene match. Per the germline V gene, CDR1 is SGHVS and CDR2 is FQNEAQ. The CDR3 is 16 amino acids. This chain joins TRBV7-8 and TRBJ1-2; 10 positions agree with TRBD1. The TCR originated in a middle-aged woman in good health and CMV-seropositive. Sample: PBMCs. The CDR3 here is CASSLAGTGDLNGYTF. The CDR3 DNA follows: TGTGCCAGCAGCTTAGCCGGGACAGGGGACCTTAATGGCTACACCTTC.